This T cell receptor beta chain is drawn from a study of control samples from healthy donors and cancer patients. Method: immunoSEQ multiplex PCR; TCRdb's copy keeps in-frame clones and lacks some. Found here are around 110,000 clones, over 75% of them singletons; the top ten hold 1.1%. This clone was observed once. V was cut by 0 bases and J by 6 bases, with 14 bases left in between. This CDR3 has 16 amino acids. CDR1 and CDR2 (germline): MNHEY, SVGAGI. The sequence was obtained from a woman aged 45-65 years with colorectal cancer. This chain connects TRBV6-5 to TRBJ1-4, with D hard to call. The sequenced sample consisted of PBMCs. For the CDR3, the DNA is TGTGCCAGCAGTTACTCGAGTGCCTACGTGGATGAAAAACTGTTTTTT. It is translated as CASSYSSAYVDEKLFF.